The present T cell receptor (beta chain) was sequenced within a study of CD8 T cells in ankylosing spondylitis. This clonotype was counted many times. TCRdb itself ran the 5' RACE reads through MiXCR, one entry per CDR3 protein. The sample lists 40,000 to 55,000 distinct CDR3 sequences; 6.5% to 9% were seen once. The sequence was obtained from a female donor with ankylosing spondylitis or in good health (not recorded which). The specimen was blood, either unsorted or a sorted T cell fraction (not recorded which).

CDR3 residues: CASSGYRDGSNQPQHF. CDR3 coding DNA: TGTGCCAGCTCAGGGTACAGGGATGGTAGCAATCAGCCCCAGCATTTT. This chain joins TRBV18 and TRBJ1-5, with D perhaps TRBD1 (6 bases). The CDR3 covers 16 residues. Germline V CDR1 and CDR2: KGHSH, LQKENI. Trimming removed 5 bases from V and 0 bases from J, with 14 bases in between. Filled out from reference TRBV18 and TRBJ1-5, the complete variable domain reads NAGVMQNPRHLVRRRGQEARLRCSPMKGHSHVYWYRQLPEEGLKFMVYLQKENIIDESGMPKERFSAEFPKEGPSILRIQQVVRGDSAAYFCASSGYRDGSNQPQHFGDGTRLSIL.